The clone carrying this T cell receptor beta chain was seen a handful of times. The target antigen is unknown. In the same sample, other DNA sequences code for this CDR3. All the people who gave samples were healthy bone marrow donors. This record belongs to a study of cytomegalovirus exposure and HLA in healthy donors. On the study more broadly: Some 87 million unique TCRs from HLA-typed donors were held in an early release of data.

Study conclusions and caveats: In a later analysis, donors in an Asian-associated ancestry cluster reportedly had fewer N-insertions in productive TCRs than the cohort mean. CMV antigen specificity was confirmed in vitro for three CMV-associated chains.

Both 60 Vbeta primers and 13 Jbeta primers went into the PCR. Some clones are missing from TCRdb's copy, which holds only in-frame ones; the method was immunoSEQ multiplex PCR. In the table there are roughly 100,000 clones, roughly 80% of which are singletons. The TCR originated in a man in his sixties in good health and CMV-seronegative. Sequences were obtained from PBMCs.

The CDR3, as DNA: TGTGCCAGCAGCGCCCCTGGACAGGGGCGGGCCGGGGAGCTGTTTTTT. Protein product: CASSAPGQGRAGELFF. This chain uses TRBV7-2 with TRBJ2-2; 9 nucleotides align to TRBD1. The CDR3 consists of 16 residues. From germline, CDR1 is SGHTA and CDR2 FQGNSA. V lost 5 bases to trimming and J lost 6 bases; unmatched junction nucleotides: 10. The whole variable domain, remainder taken from reference TRBV7-2 and TRBJ2-2, is GAGVSQSPSNKVTEKGKDVELRCDPISGHTALYWYRQSLGQGLEFLIYFQGNSAPDKSGLPSDRFSAERTGGSVSTLTIQRTQQEDSAVYLCASSAPGQGRAGELFFGEGSRLTVL.